Listed below are T cell receptor beta chains from one sample, sequenced in a study of blood T cell repertoires in COVID-19. Sequencing used immunoSEQ multiplex PCR; TCRdb keeps in-frame clones, though not all of them. This repertoire shows 250,000 to 300,000 clones, roughly 86% found once; its top ten account for around 1%. Source material: PBMCs or T cells enriched from blood (not recorded which). The receptors come from a woman in her 30s who had recovered from COVID-19. Both conserved end residues are part of each CDR3. D genes are given only for firm matches. The size of a clone is reported for some rows only, either as once, few or many, or as a class for expanded clones.

J gene,clone size,V gene,D gene,CDR3 DNA,CDR3 protein
TRBJ1-2,.,TRBV4-3,.,TGCGCCAGCAGCCAAGATGTAAACAGACCTCATGGCTACACCTTC,CASSQDVNRPHGYTF
TRBJ2-5,.,TRBV28,TRBD2,TGTGCCAGCAGTTTTAGCGGGAGGTCGACGGAGACCCAGTACTTC,CASSFSGRSTETQYF
TRBJ1-6,.,TRBV27,.,TGTGCCAGCAGTTTATATCGACGACAGTATAATTCACCCCTCCACTTT,CASSLYRRQYNSPLHF
TRBJ1-5,.,TRBV19,.,TGTGCCAGTAGTATTTCACTAAATCAGCCCCAGCATTTT,CASSISLNQPQHF
TRBJ2-1,.,TRBV4-1,TRBD1,TGCGCCAGCAGCCCACGTCAGGGGGTTCATCGCGATGAGCAGTTCTTC,CASSPRQGVHRDEQFF
TRBJ1-1,.,TRBV2,.,TGTGCCAGCAGTGCTGGCAGCGTGAACACTGAAGCTTTCTTT,CASSAGSVNTEAFF
TRBJ2-5,.,TRBV4-3,TRBD2,TGCGCCAGCAGCCAGCAAGCGGGGGATGGGGAGACCCAGTACTTC,CASSQQAGDGETQYF
TRBJ2-3,.,TRBV7-6,TRBD2,TGTGCCAGCAGCTCCGGGACTACATGGGGGGATACGCAGTATTTT,CASSSGTTWGDTQYF
TRBJ2-5,few,TRBV3-1/TRBV3-2,TRBD1,TGTGCCAGCAGCCAAGAACAACGGCCCAGGGGGCTTAGGACCCAGTACTTC,CASSQEQRPRGLRTQYF
TRBJ1-6,few,TRBV12-3/TRBV12-4,.,TGTGCCAGCAGTTTGGGTTGGCGGTCACCCCTCCACTTT,CASSLGWRSPLHF
TRBJ2-3,.,TRBV30,.,TGTGCCTGGAGTGTTTCGGGGTCAGATACGCAGTATTTT,CAWSVSGSDTQYF
TRBJ2-7,.,TRBV30,.,TGTGCCTGGAGTGTATTTCTCGGGGACGAGCAGTACTTC,CAWSVFLGDEQYF
TRBJ2-7,.,TRBV9,TRBD2,TGTGCCAGCAGCGAGGGAATCGGGACTAGCGGGATAGCCTACGAGCAGTACTTC,CASSEGIGTSGIAYEQYF
TRBJ1-1,.,TRBV2,.,TGTGCCAGCAGTGAATGGGACAAGACTGAAGCTTTCTTT,CASSEWDKTEAFF
TRBJ1-6,.,TRBV28,.,TGTGCCAGCCACGAAGGGGTGTACAATTCACCCCTCCACTTT,CASHEGVYNSPLHF
TRBJ1-5,.,TRBV19,.,TGTGCCAGTAGTATAGGAAGGGGAGGACGGCGGAGCAATCAGCCCCAGCATTTT,CASSIGRGGRRSNQPQHF
TRBJ1-5,.,TRBV27,TRBD1,TGTGCCAGCAGCAATTCCGGGACAGGGGTGAATCAGCCCCAGCATTTT,CASSNSGTGVNQPQHF
TRBJ2-7,few,TRBV6-5,TRBD2,TGTGCCAGCCGGACTAGCGGGACTTACGAGCAGTACTTC,CASRTSGTYEQYF
TRBJ2-2,.,TRBV6-6,.,TGTGCCAGCAGGTCCGTAGCGGTCCTTATCACCGGGGAGCTGTTTTTT,CASRSVAVLITGELFF
TRBJ2-5,.,TRBV4-1,.,TGCGCCAGCAGCCAGGTGCGTGAGACCCAGTACTTC,CASSQVRETQYF
TRBJ2-2,.,TRBV9,TRBD2,TGTGCCAGCAGCTTGGGACTAGCGGTCTGGAGTGGGAACACCGGGGAGCTGTTTTTT,CASSLGLAVWSGNTGELFF
TRBJ1-4,.,TRBV19,TRBD1,TGTGCCAGTAGACAAGACAGGGGGCGGCTGGCTAATGAAAAACTGTTTTTT,CASRQDRGRLANEKLFF
TRBJ2-1,.,TRBV29-1,TRBD2,TGCAGCGTTGAGGGGCGGGAGTCAGGTACCCCAAGCTCCTACAATGAGCAGTTCTTC,CSVEGRESGTPSSYNEQFF
TRBJ1-4,.,TRBV28,.,TGTGCCAGCAGTTTCATTCGTTTGGAGGGAAGTAATGAAAAACTGTTTTTT,CASSFIRLEGSNEKLFF
TRBJ1-4,.,TRBV20-1,.,TGCAGTGCTAGTCGACCGCCCACGCCAGCTACGGGTGAAAAACTGTTTTTT,CSASRPPTPATGEKLFF
TRBJ2-7,once,TRBV2,TRBD2,TGTGCCAGCAGTGTCGGGCGGGAGATCGAGCAGTACTTC,CASSVGREIEQYF
TRBJ1-1,.,TRBV6-5,.,TGTGCCAGCAGTTATCAGGGGCTCACTGAAGCTTTCTTT,CASSYQGLTEAFF
TRBJ2-1,.,TRBV7-3,.,TGTGCCAGCAGCCTATCAAGGGACTCTTACAATGAGCAGTTCTTC,CASSLSRDSYNEQFF
TRBJ1-4,.,TRBV6-5,.,TGTGCCAGCAGTCGACACTTGGTTAATGAAAAACTGTTTTTT,CASSRHLVNEKLFF
TRBJ2-3,once,TRBV5-1,TRBD2,TGCGCCAGCAGCAGGGGACTAGCGGGACTCACAGATACGCAGTATTTT,CASSRGLAGLTDTQYF
TRBJ2-3,.,TRBV7-8,TRBD2,TGTGCCAGCAGCCCCGGACTAGCGAGCACAGATACGCAGTATTTT,CASSPGLASTDTQYF
TRBJ2-7,once,TRBV6-2/TRBV6-3,TRBD2,TGTGCCAGCAGTTACCCCTCTGCCCAGCGGGGGATCAAATACGAGCAGTACTTC,CASSYPSAQRGIKYEQYF
TRBJ1-1,.,TRBV27,.,TGTGCCAGCAGTTTACAAGGAGGGGTGGCTTTCTTT,CASSLQGGVAFF
TRBJ1-6,.,TRBV2,TRBD1,TGTGCCAGCAGGCAGGGGGGTCTCCACTTT,CASRQGGLHF
TRBJ2-1,.,TRBV2,.,TGTGCCAGAACGGCCCCGGGGAATGAGCAGTTCTTC,CARTAPGNEQFF
TRBJ2-7,.,TRBV6-5,TRBD1,TGTGCCAGCAGGAGGACAGGGGGCTACGAGCAGTACTTC,CASRRTGGYEQYF
TRBJ2-1,.,TRBV14,TRBD2,TGTGCCAGCAGCCGTGGACTAGCGGGCAATGAGCAGTTCTTC,CASSRGLAGNEQFF
TRBJ2-7,.,TRBV5-1,.,TGCGCCAGCATCCCAGACCCCGGGGACTACGAGCAGTACTTC,CASIPDPGDYEQYF
TRBJ1-1,.,TRBV27,.,TGTGCCAGCAAACGACAGGTTGTGGGCACTGAAGCTTTCTTT,CASKRQVVGTEAFF
TRBJ2-6,.,TRBV4-1,.,TGCGCCAGCAGCCAAGATTGGGACTCCGAGAAAGGGGCCAACGTCCTGACTTTC,CASSQDWDSEKGANVLTF
TRBJ2-2,.,TRBV10-3,.,TGTGCCATCAGTGAGGCTCCGGCGAACACCGGGGAGCTGTTTTTT,CAISEAPANTGELFF
TRBJ1-2,.,TRBV5-1,TRBD1,TGCGCCAGCAGCTTAGGGACAGTCTATGGCTACACCTTC,CASSLGTVYGYTF